This T cell receptor beta chain was retrieved from a study of blood T cell repertoires in COVID-19. The V end lost 5 bases, the J end lost 7 bases, and 12 bases lay between the germline ends. Germline V gene data show CDR1 as PRHDT and CDR2 as FYEKMQ (reference sequence). This CDR3 has 13 amino acids. The protocol was immunoSEQ multiplex PCR, while the TCRdb copy is restricted to in-frame clones and leaves out a portion. Here the sample spans 300,000 or so clones, roughly 90% being singletons. The sequence derives from a man in his 60s who had recovered from COVID-19. Material for sequencing was PBMCs or T cells enriched from blood (not recorded which). The gene calls are TRBV13 and TRBJ1-5; D perhaps matches TRBD1 (5 bases). The CDR3 nucleotides are TGTGCCAGCAGCGCCAGGCCAGGGCAGCCCCAGCATTTT. Its protein is CASSARPGQPQHF.